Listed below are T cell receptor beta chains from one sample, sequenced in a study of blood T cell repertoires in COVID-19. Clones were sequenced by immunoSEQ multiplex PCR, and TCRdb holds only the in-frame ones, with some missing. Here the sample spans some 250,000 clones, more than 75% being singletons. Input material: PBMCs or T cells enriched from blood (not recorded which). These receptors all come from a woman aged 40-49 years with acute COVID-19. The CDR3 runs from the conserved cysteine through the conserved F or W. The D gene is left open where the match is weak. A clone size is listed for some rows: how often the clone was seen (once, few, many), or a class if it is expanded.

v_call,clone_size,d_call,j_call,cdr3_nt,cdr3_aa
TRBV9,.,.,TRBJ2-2,TGTGCCAGCAGCCTCTCGAGGGCCGGGGGCACCGGGGAGCTGTTTTTT,CASSLSRAGGTGELFF
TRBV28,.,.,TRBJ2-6,TGTGCCACTAGCTCTGGGGCCAACGTCCTGACTTTC,CATSSGANVLTF
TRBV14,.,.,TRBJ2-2,TGTGCCAGCAGCCACTACTTGAACACCGGGGAGCTGTTTTTT,CASSHYLNTGELFF
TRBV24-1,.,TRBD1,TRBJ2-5,TGTGCCACCAGTGATTCGTCCACAGGGGTGGAGACCCAGTACTTC,CATSDSSTGVETQYF
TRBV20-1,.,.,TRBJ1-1,TGCAGTGCCAAGCTGGACTTTGAAGCTTTCTTT,CSAKLDFEAFF
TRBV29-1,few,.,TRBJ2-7,TGCAGCGTTGAGGCCCAGGACTACGAGCAGTACTTC,CSVEAQDYEQYF
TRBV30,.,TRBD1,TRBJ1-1,TGTGCCTGGAGGGGGACAGTCGAAGCTTTCTTT,CAWRGTVEAFF
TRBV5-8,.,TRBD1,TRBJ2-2,TGTGCCATCAACAAACTCAGGGGGCGGAACACCGGGGAGCTGTTTTTT,CAINKLRGRNTGELFF
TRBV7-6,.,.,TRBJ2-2,TGTGCCAGCAGCTTAGCAACCTCTAGCTCTGGCGGGGAGCTGTTTTTT,CASSLATSSSGGELFF
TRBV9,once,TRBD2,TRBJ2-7,TGTGCCAGCAGCGTGTTGGCGGGAGCATACTACGAGCAGTACTTC,CASSVLAGAYYEQYF
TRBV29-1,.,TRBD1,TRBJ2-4,TGCAGCGTTGAGACAGGGGTAACCAAAAACATTCAGTACTTC,CSVETGVTKNIQYF
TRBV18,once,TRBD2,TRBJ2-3,TGTGCCAGCTCACCATTGGGCGGGGGTCTGGCAGATACGCAGTATTTT,CASSPLGGGLADTQYF
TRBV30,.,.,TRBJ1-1,TGTGCCTGCCAAACCTCACTCGAAGCTTTCTTT,CACQTSLEAFF
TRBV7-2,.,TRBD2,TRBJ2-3,TGTGCCAGCAGCCCACGGGGACTAGCGCTAAGCACAGATACGCAGTATTTT,CASSPRGLALSTDTQYF
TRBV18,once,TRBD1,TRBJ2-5,TGTGCCAGCTCACCCTCAACAGGGGTCCAAGAGACCCAGTACTTC,CASSPSTGVQETQYF
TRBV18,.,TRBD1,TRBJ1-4,TGTGCCAGCTCACTGCAGGGGGCCACTAATGAAAAACTGTTTTTT,CASSLQGATNEKLFF
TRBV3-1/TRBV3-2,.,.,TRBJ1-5,TGTGCCAGCAGCCAAGATAGTAGCAATCAGCCCCAGCATTTT,CASSQDSSNQPQHF
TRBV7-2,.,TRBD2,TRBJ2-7,TGTGCCAGCAGCTTTACTAGCGGGGCCCCCTACGAGCAGTACTTC,CASSFTSGAPYEQYF
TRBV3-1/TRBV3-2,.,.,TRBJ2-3,TGTGCCAGCAGCCAAGATCCTAAAGGGGGGCAGTATTTT,CASSQDPKGGQYF
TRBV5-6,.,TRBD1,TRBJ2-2,TGTGCCAGCAGCCCGGACAGGGGATTGGGCGGTTACACCGGGGAGCTGTTTTTT,CASSPDRGLGGYTGELFF